The next 21 T cell receptor beta chains were all read from a single sample in a study of human T cells and chemical hapten exposure (dated by TCRdb to the early 2020s). Library creation used RACE. Sequencing relied on a NextSeq 500. Starting from the raw public reads, TCRdb applied fastp trimming at Q25, assembled clones with MiXCR and retained in-frame beta chains. Here each entry gathers all rows of one CDR3 protein and keeps the most common genes and DNA. The sample profile shows around 130,000 distinct CDR3 sequences; approximately 10% of them were found once. Of the sample, approximately 2% is held by the ten largest clones. The intended sense of this specimen's time point label: healthy volunteer bleed at 2 weeks. Total RNA was extracted from unfractionated whole blood collected in Tempus Blood RNA tubes. The sample was whole blood. All receptors derive from a male donor in good health. Some clones in this sample may be carry-over from other donors' samples.

The V call is TRBV20-1, the J call TRBJ2-1, with 12 bases fitting TRBD1. CDR1 and CDR2 (germline): DFQATT, SNEGSKA (reference sequence). The CDR3 has 15 amino acids. Trimming took 0 bases from V and 8 from J; bases not matched to a gene: 5. CDR3 bases: TGCAGTGCTAGAGATTGGGGACAGGGGGCTCATGAGCAGTTCTTC. This encodes CSARDWGQGAHEQFF.

To note about this clonotype: Its ends do not fully match the called genes, so a read error is possible. The V call is TRBV11-2, the J call TRBJ2-1, with 9 bases that match TRBD2. CDR3 length: 16 residues. Germline CDR1 SGHAT, CDR2 FQNNGV. Here the CDR3 reads CVSSLAGVASYNEQFF. The CDR3 DNA is TGTGTCAGCAGCTTAGCGGGGGTCGCCTCCTACAATGAGCAGTTCTTC.

This clonotype was counted a few times. This chain links TRBV15 with TRBJ2-3; the D is unclear. V dropped 4 bases and J dropped 0 bases, with 11 bases sitting between them. CDR1 is LNHNV and CDR2 is YYDKDF in the germline V gene (reference sequence). The CDR3 has 15 amino acids. The CDR3 bases are TGTGCCACCAGCACCGGGTCGTATAGCACAGATACGCAGTATTTT. It specifies CATSTGSYSTDTQYF. The whole variable domain, filled in from reference TRBV15 and TRBJ2-3, reads DAMVIQNPRYQVTQFGKPVTLSCSQTLNHNVMYWYQQKSSQAPKLLFHYYDKDFNNEADTPDNFQSRRPNTSFCFLDIRSPGLGDTAMYLCATSTGSYSTDTQYFGPGTRLTVL.

In its sample, this clonotype was seen a few times. The chain uses TRBV23-1 and TRBJ2-3; D uncertain. TRBV23-1 is assigned to the ORF class and has an uncertain function. There are 13 residues in the CDR3. The germline V and J ends were trimmed by 7 bases and 2 bases, with 10 bases remaining between them. The chain's CDR3 is CASIAKPTDTQYF. The CDR3 DNA sequence: TGCGCCAGCATAGCAAAGCCCACAGATACGCAGTATTTT.

The chain employs TRBV3-1 and TRBJ2-1; a possible D gene is TRBD2 (6 bases). The germline V gene encodes CDR1 LGHDT and CDR2 YNNKEL (reference sequence). Trimming removed 1 base at V and 10 bases at J, with 14 bases between. CDR3 length: 14 residues. The CDR3 DNA is TGTGCCAGCAGCCAAGGGGGGAGGAGAGGAGAGCAGTTCTTC. This encodes CASSQGGRRGEQFF.

This clonotype was observed a handful of times. The rearrangement joins TRBV4-2 to TRBJ2-3; 13 bases line up with TRBD2. The V segment lost 6 bases and the J segment 5 bases; nucleotides outside the gene matches: 8. This CDR3 is 16 amino acids long. The germline V gene has CDR1 LGHNA and CDR2 YNFKEQ. CDR3 loop: CASRFLGTSGKDTQYF. The CDR3 DNA reads as TGTGCCAGCAGGTTTTTAGGGACTAGCGGGAAAGATACGCAGTATTTT.

V is TRBV2 and J is TRBJ1-1; D remains ambiguous. Per germline, CDR1 SNHLY and CDR2 FYNNEI. The CDR3 consists of 13 residues. V lost 4 bases to trimming and J lost 1 base, with 7 bases between them. The CDR3 DNA sequence: TGTGCCAGCAGTGTGACAAGGAACACTGAAGCTTTCTTT. It encodes CASSVTRNTEAFF.

The chain carries TRBV10-2 and TRBJ2-7; D may match TRBD1 or TRBD2 (5 bases each). V lost 0 bases, J lost 3 bases, and 24 bases lay in between. The CDR3 covers 19 residues. CDR1 is WSHSY and CDR2 is SAAADI in the germline V gene. CDR3 DNA sequence: TGCGCCAGCAGTGAGTCGATTCGGCCTCCAGGGTCGGGGTTCTACGAGCAGTACTTC. Translation gives CASSESIRPPGSGFYEQYF.

This chain connects TRBV6-2 or TRBV6-3 to TRBJ2-1, with 10 bases matching TRBD1. J gave up 9 bases and V 5 bases, and 13 bases lay outside the gene matches. The CDR3 consists of 16 residues. Germline V gene sequence: CDR1 MNHEY, CDR2 SVGEGT. CDR3 protein: CASSTPDRGLEGEQFF. The CDR3, as DNA: TGTGCCAGCAGTACCCCAGACAGGGGGCTTGAGGGTGAGCAGTTCTTC.

This clonotype was counted many times. V usage is TRBV4-2 and J usage is TRBJ2-2; 10 bases fit TRBD1. The V gene's germline CDR1 is LGHNA and CDR2 YNFKEQ. CDR3 size: 16 residues. V was pared by 4 bases and J by 4 bases, with 6 bases of the junction left unmatched. The CDR3 protein is CASSPTGTGATGELFF. CDR3 DNA: TGTGCCAGCAGCCCTACCGGGACAGGGGCCACCGGGGAGCTGTTTTTT.

In its sample, this clonotype was seen many times. The chain carries TRBV5-1 and TRBJ2-4; no reliable D call. The V and J ends lost 0 bases and 9 bases respectively, with 16 bases between them. The CDR3 has 15 amino acids. Germline CDR1 reads SGHRS; CDR2 reads YFSETQ. The chain's CDR3 is CASSLAMARDRIQYF. The CDR3 nucleotides are TGCGCCAGCAGCTTGGCCATGGCTAGGGATCGCATTCAGTACTTC. The variable domain in full, completed from reference TRBV5-1 and TRBJ2-4, reads KAGVTQTPRYLIKTRGQQVTLSCSPISGHRSVSWYQQTPGQGLQFLFEYFSETQRNKGNFPGRFSGRQFSNSRSEMNVSTLELGDSALYLCASSLAMARDRIQYFGAGTRLSVL.

This clonotype was found a few times. The V and J genes are TRBV7-2 and TRBJ2-7, with 10 bases matching TRBD2. The CDR3 runs to 15 residues. Germline V gives CDR1 SGHTA, CDR2 FQGNSA. The junction had 5 bases not matched to a gene; V was cut back by 5 bases and J by 1 base. CDR3: CASSQTSGPSYEQYF. CDR3 DNA sequence: TGTGCCAGCAGCCAGACTAGCGGGCCATCCTACGAGCAGTACTTC.

This clonotype appeared a few times. V is TRBV4-1 and J is TRBJ2-1; the match to TRBD2 covers 11 bases. Trimming at V came to 1 base and at J to 6 bases, leaving 11 bases not matched to a gene. The germline CDR1 and CDR2 sequences are MGHRA and YSYEKL. The CDR3 totals 18 residues. In nucleotides, the CDR3 is TGCGCCAGCAGCCAAGGGCCTAGCGGGAGGCGTACGTCCAATGAGCAGTTCTTC. Translating gives CASSQGPSGRRTSNEQFF.

The sample holds many counts of this clonotype. The rearrangement uses TRBV2 and TRBJ2-7; TRBD2 aligns across 9 bases. With 2 bases clipped from V and 1 base from J, the junction kept 3 bases outside the gene matches. CDR3 length: 15 amino acids. CDR1 is SNHLY and CDR2 is FYNNEI in the germline V gene. CDR3 protein: CASSEQRGASYEQYF. For the CDR3, the DNA is TGTGCCAGCAGTGAACAGCGGGGGGCATCCTACGAGCAGTACTTC.

V gene TRBV12-3 or TRBV12-4 combines with J gene TRBJ2-7, with 13 nucleotides matching TRBD2. Trimming removed 7 bases from V and 5 bases from J; junction bases left unmatched: 8. The CDR3 spans 15 residues. As DNA, the CDR3 is TGTGCCAGCATCCAAACTAGCGGGGGGGCCAACGAGCAGTACTTC. Encoded protein: CASIQTSGGANEQYF.

This clonotype was picked up many times. The chain employs TRBV29-1 and TRBJ2-7; D gene ambiguous. This CDR3 region has 11 residues. The V end lost 4 bases, the J end lost 9 bases, and 13 bases lay between the germline ends. Germline CDR1 is SQVTM and CDR2 is ANQGSEA. This chain's CDR3 is CSVGGPSVQYF. In DNA form, the CDR3 reads TGCAGCGTTGGCGGCCCGTCGGTGCAGTACTTC.

The chain is built from TRBV5-6 and TRBJ2-5, with D perhaps matching TRBD1 or TRBD2 (5 bases each). Germline assignment: CDR1 SGHDT and CDR2 YYEEEE. The CDR3 extends over 13 amino acids. V gave up 5 bases and J gave up 4 bases, with 12 bases separating them. The CDR3 DNA sequence: TGTGCCAGCAGTACGAGGGGTCGAGAGACCCAGTACTTC. Its protein product is CASSTRGRETQYF.

This clonotype was seen many times. The V and J genes are TRBV28 and TRBJ1-2, with D uncertain. From germline, CDR1 is MDHEN and CDR2 SYDVKM. This CDR3 contains 15 residues. V gave up 6 bases and J gave up 0 bases, with 14 bases separating them. This CDR3 is CASSPGGPANYGYTF. The CDR3 bases are TGTGCCAGCAGCCCGGGAGGCCCAGCTAACTATGGCTACACCTTC.

This clonotype has just a few counts. The chain has TRBV29-1 and TRBJ1-1; possibly TRBD1 for D (5 bases). Per germline, CDR1 SQVTM and CDR2 ANQGSEA. The CDR3 consists of 12 residues. Trimming removed 5 bases from V and 0 bases from J, with 7 bases in between. CDR3 sequence reads: CSVKGLNTEAFF. CDR3 sequence (DNA): TGCAGCGTTAAGGGACTGAACACTGAAGCTTTCTTT.

The rearrangement joins TRBV14 to TRBJ1-1; no definite D call. This CDR3 spans 16 amino acids. The germline V gene has CDR1 SGHDN and CDR2 FVKESK. Trimming took off 4 bases at V and 1 base at J, with 16 bases between the two ends. CDR3 sequence (DNA): TGTGCCAGCAGCCCCCTTGGCCAGCCTGAGAACACTGAAGCTTTCTTT. This sequence encodes CASSPLGQPENTEAFF.

This clonotype was seen only a few times. The chain uses TRBV23-1 and TRBJ2-1; TRBD1 is a possible D gene (7 bases). TRBV23-1 is assigned to the ORF class and has an uncertain function. The CDR3 is 16 amino acids. Trimming left V 3 bases short and J 2 bases short, with 14 bases between. CDR3 residues: CASSQEGAFAYNEQFF. CDR3 in DNA: TGCGCCAGCAGTCAGGAGGGGGCCTTCGCCTACAATGAGCAGTTCTTC.